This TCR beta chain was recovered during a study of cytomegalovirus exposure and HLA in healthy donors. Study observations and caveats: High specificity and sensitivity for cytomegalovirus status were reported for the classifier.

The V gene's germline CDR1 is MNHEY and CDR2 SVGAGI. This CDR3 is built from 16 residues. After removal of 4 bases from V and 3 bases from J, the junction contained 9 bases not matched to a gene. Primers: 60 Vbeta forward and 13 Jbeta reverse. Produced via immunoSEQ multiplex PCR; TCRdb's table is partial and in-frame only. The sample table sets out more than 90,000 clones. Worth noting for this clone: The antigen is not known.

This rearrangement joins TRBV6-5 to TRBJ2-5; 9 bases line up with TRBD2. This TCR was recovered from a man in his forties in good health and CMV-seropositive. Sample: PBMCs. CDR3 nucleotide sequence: TGTGCCAGCAGTTTCTCCAGACTAGCGGCAGAAGAGACCCAGTACTTC. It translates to CASSFSRLAAEETQYF.